Included here is one T cell receptor beta chain sequence, with context. Its target is unknown. Genomic DNA (from each subset) was split evenly across several immunoSEQ plates. Some clones are missing from TCRdb's copy, which holds only in-frame ones; the method was immunoSEQ multiplex PCR. The table shows more than 2 million clones, with approximately 94% occurring only once. This sample was taken from a study of shared clonotypes between healthy human individuals. Study-wide points: Larger estimated richness was generally recorded for naive subsets relative to memory subsets.

Trimming cost V 1 base and J 10 bases, with 12 bases left between them. CDR1 and CDR2 (germline): SGHDT, YYEEEE. The CDR3 length is 14 residues. Donors were Caucasian adults residing in Nashville, Tennessee, USA. The V gene is TRBV5-6, the J gene TRBJ1-6; weak D call: TRBD1 (6 bases). This receptor was taken from a young man in good health. The specimen sequenced was naive CD4+ T cells sorted from blood. As for subset: CD45RA+ positively selected. In DNA form, the CDR3 reads TGTGCCAGCAGCTTGTGGGGGGCTCAGTCACCCCTCCACTTT. Its protein product is CASSLWGAQSPLHF.